The 17 T cell receptor beta chains presented below share a single source sample, sequenced in a study of post-analysis software for immune sequencing data (dated by TCRdb to about 2015). The research as a whole found: Patients showed significantly higher frequencies than controls for a handful of TRBV segments, among them TRBV5-6, TRBV5-1 and TRBV20-1.

The method behind the library was PCR. For sequencing, an Illumina HiSeq 2500 was employed. To reduce PCR and sequencing biases, unique molecular identifiers were incorporated into the TCR beta cDNA libraries. TCRdb ran its own pipeline on the public reads, namely fastp trimming at Q25 and MiXCR clone calling, and kept in-frame beta chains. Rows matching on CDR3 protein sequence are summarized as one entry with the most common DNA and genes. This sample lists 350,000 to 450,000 distinct CDR3 sequences; around a third were detected once. The ten biggest clones cover around 15% of the sample. Which antigens these TCRs recognize remains unknown. The sequenced sample consisted of blood. The receptor source for this set is a girl between 5 and 17 years old with multiple sclerosis.

This clonotype came up a few times. This chain connects TRBV7-2 to TRBJ1-2, with D unresolved. The germline CDR1 and CDR2 sequences are SGHTA and FQGNSA. V lost 5 bases to trimming and J lost 5 bases, with 18 bases between them. The CDR3 has 15 amino acids. The CDR3 loop reads CASSPRPSDPYGYTF. The CDR3 bases are TGTGCCAGCAGCCCCAGGCCATCTGACCCGTATGGCTACACCTTC.

A few counts support this clonotype. The chain carries TRBV7-2 and TRBJ1-2; 8 bases match TRBD1. V shed 4 bases, J shed 3 bases, and the junction held 7 bases outside the gene matches. The germline gives CDR1 SGHTA, CDR2 FQGNSA. The CDR3 spans 15 residues. The CDR3 region has the DNA TGTGCCAGCAGCTCCCCGGACAGGGCGGACTATGGCTACACCTTC. This encodes CASSSPDRADYGYTF.

This clonotype was detected a few times. V gene TRBV24-1 combines with J gene TRBJ2-3; 10 bases agree with TRBD1. With 3 bases clipped from V and 8 bases from J, the junction kept 4 bases outside the gene matches. CDR1 is KGHDR and CDR2 is SFDVKD in the germline V gene. This CDR3 region has 14 residues. The CDR3 DNA reads TGTGCCACCAGTGATGGACAGGGGGTTGGTACGCAGTATTTT. Protein product: CATSDGQGVGTQYF.

This clonotype was picked up a small number of times. V and J are TRBV5-1 and TRBJ2-1, with no clear D. V lost 0 bases and J lost 10, with 17 bases in between. Looked up from germline, CDR1 is SGHRS and CDR2 is YFSETQ. This CDR3 is built from 15 residues. The CDR3 protein is CASSLGLGKFTEQFF. CDR3 bases: TGCGCCAGCAGCTTGGGGCTAGGGAAGTTCACCGAGCAGTTCTTC.

J is TRBJ1-6 and V is TRBV20-1, with TRBD1 identical over 8 bases. J lost 1 base, V lost 0 bases, and 2 bases had no gene match. Germline-derived CDR1 and CDR2 are DFQATT and SNEGSKA (reference sequence). This CDR3 is built from 16 residues. CDR3 DNA: TGCAGTGCTAGAGACGGACAGGGTTCCTATAATTCACCCCTCCACTTT. Translation: CSARDGQGSYNSPLHF.

CDR3 in DNA: TGTGGCACTGATGCAGGGGGTGAAAAACTGTTTTTT. Residues: CGTDAGGEKLFF. J is TRBJ1-4 and V is TRBV6-6, with TRBD1 matching 7 bases. Looked up from germline, CDR1 is MNHNY and CDR2 is SVGAGI (reference sequence). The CDR3 is 12 amino acids.

The chain is built from TRBV12-3 or TRBV12-4 and TRBJ2-1; a possible D gene is TRBD1 (7 bases). This CDR3 contains 14 residues. V lost 6 bases, J lost 0 bases, and 9 bases lay in between. Here the CDR3 reads CASRRDSSYNEQFF. Written as DNA, the CDR3 is TGTGCCAGCAGGCGGGACAGCTCCTACAATGAGCAGTTCTTC.

The V gene is TRBV20-1, the J gene TRBJ1-5, with unresolved D. Deletions cut 5 bases from V and 0 bases from J, with 11 bases between. CDR1 DFQATT and CDR2 SNEGSKA come from the germline V gene (reference sequence). This CDR3 is 14 amino acids long. DNA of the CDR3: TGCAGTGCTTCTGGACCCCTTAGCAATCAGCCCCAGCATTTT. It is translated as CSASGPLSNQPQHF.

CDR3 in amino acids: CASSQDKGPGVYSNQPQHF. The CDR3 DNA reads as TGTGCCAGCAGCCAAGACAAGGGACCCGGGGTATATAGCAATCAGCCCCAGCATTTT. The chain combines TRBV4-2 with TRBJ1-5; D may be TRBD1 (5 bases). CDR1 is LGHNA, CDR2 YNFKEQ, per germline. The CDR3 has 19 residues. V lost 0 bases, J lost 0 bases, and 18 bases lay in between.

This clonotype has only a few counts. The chain has TRBV2 and TRBJ2-3; TRBD1 agrees at 11 bases. In germline, CDR1 is SNHLY, CDR2 FYNNEI. Trimming removed 3 bases from V and 5 bases from J; junction bases left unmatched: 4. The length of the CDR3 is 15 residues. Here the CDR3 reads CASSEDRGLGDTQYF. The CDR3 DNA follows: TGTGCCAGCAGTGAGGACAGGGGGCTTGGAGATACGCAGTATTTT.

V is TRBV25-1 and J is TRBJ2-1; D may be TRBD1 (5 bases). Trimming took 2 bases from V and 2 from J, leaving 13 bases between them. Germline lookup yields CDR1 MGHDK and CDR2 SYGVNS. This CDR3 spans 16 amino acids. Written as DNA, the CDR3 is TGTGCCAGCAGTGAACTCCAGGGTGGTACCTACAATGAGCAGTTCTTC. Its protein is CASSELQGGTYNEQFF.

J is TRBJ2-3 and V is TRBV21-1; the D call in the table, TRBD1, was not verified against the DNA. TRBV21-1 has pseudogene status. The CDR3 totals 17 residues. The CDR3 here is CASSPLREQGEADMQYF. The CDR3 bases are TGTGCCAGCAGCCCCCTTAGGGAACAAGGAGAGGCAGATATGCAGTATTTT.

The chain links TRBV5-1 to TRBJ1-2, with TRBD1 matching 7 bases. V lost 3 bases and J lost 3; bases outside the gene matches: 11. CDR1 SGHRS and CDR2 YFSETQ come from the germline V gene. The CDR3 is 16 amino acids. The CDR3 is CASSYDRAASDYGYTF. As DNA, the CDR3 is TGCGCCAGCAGCTACGACAGGGCTGCATCGGACTATGGCTACACCTTC.

J is TRBJ1-2 and V is TRBV12-3 or TRBV12-4, with D uncertain. V was clipped by 3 bases and J by 4 bases, with 9 bases between them. This CDR3 is 13 amino acids long. The DNA of the CDR3 is TGTGCCAGCAGTTTGGGCCTTTCCTATGGCTACACCTTC. Translating it yields CASSLGLSYGYTF.

This clonotype was recorded at least ten times. The V gene is TRBV7-9, the J gene TRBJ2-7; D is perhaps TRBD1 or TRBD2 (5 bases each). The germline V gene encodes CDR1 SEHNR and CDR2 FQNEAQ (reference sequence). V lost 5 bases to trimming and J lost 0 bases, with 11 bases between them. This CDR3 region has 14 residues. The CDR3 sequence is CASSPPGSSYEQYF. In DNA form, the CDR3 reads TGTGCCAGCAGCCCCCCAGGGAGCTCCTACGAGCAGTACTTC.

This clonotype occurred many times. The CDR3, as DNA: TGTGCCAGCAGCTTACCCCCCTCACATGGGGACACTGAAGCTTTCTTT. Translated: CASSLPPSHGDTEAFF. V and J are TRBV7-2 and TRBJ1-1; D is unresolved. The CDR3 contains 16 residues. V dropped 2 bases and J dropped 3 bases, with 16 bases sitting between them. Germline lookup yields CDR1 SGHTA and CDR2 FQGNSA.

This chain uses TRBV7-9 with TRBJ2-3, with 8 bases matching TRBD2. Germline assignment: CDR1 SEHNR and CDR2 FQNEAQ (reference sequence). This CDR3 has 17 amino acids. The V segment lost 1 base and the J segment 2 bases; nucleotides outside the gene matches: 8. CDR3 DNA sequence: TGTGCCAGCAGCTTAGAAGAACCGGGGGGGTCCACAGATACGCAGTATTTT. Its protein is CASSLEEPGGSTDTQYF.